A single TCR beta chain is shown here with its context. Its target is not known. This record comes from a study of OX40 agonist ivuxolimab in advanced cancers. At the level of the study: Participants, 82.7% male, averaged approximately 56 years of age, ranging from about 23 to 79. Study-wide results and limits: At 0.1 to 3.0 mg/kg and by week 6, clonal expansion occurred in CD4+ and CD8+ blood T cells.

The protocol was immunoSEQ multiplex PCR, while the TCRdb copy is restricted to in-frame clones and leaves out a portion. The data contain just under 45,000 clones, approximately 80% of them singletons. V lost 1 base to trimming and J lost 3 bases, with 9 bases between them. This CDR3 spans 14 amino acids. Germline V gives CDR1 SGHTA, CDR2 FQGNSA. The starting material was CD4+ or CD8+ T cells sorted from blood, obtained in a trial of the OX40 agonist ivuxolimab. The sequence was collected from an adult with an advanced solid tumor such as melanoma, head and neck, liver or kidney cancer. The gene calls are TRBV7-2 and TRBJ1-1; maybe TRBD1 (5 bases). The CDR3 protein is CASSLGQGYTEAFF. The CDR3 nucleotides are TGTGCCAGCAGCTTAGGGCAGGGCTACACTGAAGCTTTCTTT.